Following are 6 T cell receptor beta chains from one sample sequenced in a study of cytomegalovirus exposure and HLA in healthy donors. Clones were read by immunoSEQ multiplex PCR, and TCRdb kept only the in-frame ones, dropping some. The repertoire holds around 110,000 clones, 88% seen once, with roughly 2% in the top ten. The source material was PBMCs. These receptors came from a woman aged 18-35 years in good health and CMV-seropositive.

The chain employs TRBV28 and TRBJ2-3, with 9 bases fitting TRBD1. Germline V CDR1 and CDR2: MDHEN, SYDVKM. The CDR3 runs 15 residues. Trimming took 6 bases from V and 4 from J; bases not matched to a gene: 8. Here the CDR3 DNA reads TGTGCCAGCAGCTTAGGGGACAGGGTGCCAGATACGCAGTATTTT. Protein product: CASSLGDRVPDTQYF.

This chain uses TRBV10-1 with TRBJ1-4; the D gene is possibly TRBD1 (6 bases). From germline, CDR1 is WNHNN and CDR2 SYGVQD (reference sequence). Trimming pared 4 bases from V and 5 bases from J, leaving 20 bases between. The CDR3 length is 17 residues. The CDR3 bases are TGCGCCAGCAGTGCCCCGGGGGCCCCAGCGGGGAATGAAAAACTGTTTTTT. Its protein is CASSAPGAPAGNEKLFF.

This rearrangement joins TRBV21-1 to TRBJ2-2; the table's D call TRBD1 went unverified against the DNA. TRBV21-1 is a known pseudogene. This CDR3 has 17 amino acids. The CDR3 DNA reads TGTGCCAGCAGCATACGGACAGGGCCATCGAACACCGGGGAGCTGTTTTTT. Its translation is CASSIRTGPSNTGELFF.

This chain connects TRBV7-8 to TRBJ2-7; 7 nucleotides line up with TRBD2. Germline CDR1 reads SGHVS; CDR2 reads FQNEAQ. J lost 1 base, V lost 1 base, and 7 bases had no gene match. This CDR3 has 16 amino acids. The CDR3: CASSLEASGTSYEQYV. DNA of the CDR3: TGTGCCAGCAGCTTAGAGGCTAGCGGAACTTCCTACGAGCAGTACGTC.

The chain recombines TRBV5-6 with TRBJ2-1; weak D call: TRBD2 (5 bases). The V gene lost 0 bases and the J gene lost 9 bases, with 10 bases spanning the gap. Looked up from germline, CDR1 is SGHDT and CDR2 is YYEEEE. The CDR3 is made up of 13 amino acids. CDR3 in amino acids: CASSLAGGLEQFF. CDR3 nucleotide sequence: TGTGCCAGCAGCTTGGCCGGCGGGCTTGAGCAGTTCTTC.

The V and J genes are TRBV7-8 and TRBJ2-7; 7 positions match TRBD1. CDR1 and CDR2 (germline): SGHVS, FQNEAQ. The CDR3 length is 14 residues. With V trimmed by 5 bases and J by 0 bases, 4 bases remained unmatched. The CDR3 DNA reads as TGTGCCAGCAGCCCGAGGGACAGCTCCTACGAGCAGTACTTC. Protein sequence: CASSPRDSSYEQYF.